Below are 15 T cell receptor beta chains sequenced from a single sample in a study of cytomegalovirus exposure and HLA in healthy donors. Vbeta (60) and Jbeta (13) primers were used in the PCR. Sequenced by immunoSEQ multiplex PCR; TCRdb stores in-frame clones only, minus some. The table records about 180,000 clones, around 80% of them present only once. The sequenced material came from PBMCs. These receptors were collected from a girl between 10 and 17 years old in good health and CMV-seropositive.

J is TRBJ2-7 and V is TRBV7-9; possibly TRBD1 for D (6 bases). There are 14 residues in the CDR3. Deletions cut 3 bases from V and 2 bases from J, with 11 bases between. Germline V lookup: CDR1 SEHNR, CDR2 FQNEAQ (reference sequence). The CDR3 DNA is TGTGCCAGCAGCTTCTACGGACAGACCTACGAGCAGTACTTC. Translating gives CASSFYGQTYEQYF.

The chain joins TRBV19 to TRBJ2-7, with unresolved D. CDR3 length: 15 residues. Germline values: CDR1 LNHDA, CDR2 SQIVND (reference sequence). V shed 1 base and J shed 0 bases, with 10 bases lying between them. Here the CDR3 DNA reads TGTGCCAGTAGTATAGGGCAGACTTCCTCCTACGAGCAGTACTTC. Its translation is CASSIGQTSSYEQYF.

The chain uses TRBV5-1 and TRBJ2-2; 13 nucleotides line up with TRBD2. The CDR3 consists of 17 residues. Germline V CDR1 and CDR2: SGHRS, YFSETQ. Trimming cost V 3 bases and J 2 bases; bases outside gene matches: 4. CDR3 DNA: TGCGCCAGCAGCTCACGGACTAGCGGGAGAAACACCGGGGAGCTGTTTTTT. Its translation is CASSSRTSGRNTGELFF.

V gene TRBV9 combines with J gene TRBJ2-7, with D hard to call. Trimming removed 4 bases from V and 3 bases from J, with 20 bases in between. Germline V gene data show CDR1 as SGDLS and CDR2 as YYNGEE. The CDR3 contains 16 residues. The CDR3 sequence is CASSPRACVPCYEQYF. The CDR3 nucleotides read TGTGCCAGCAGCCCGAGAGCGTGCGTCCCTTGCTACGAGCAGTACTTC.

This sequence joins TRBV7-2 and TRBJ2-7; 14 bases align to TRBD2. Unmatched junction bases numbered 2, after V lost 3 bases and J lost 4 bases. The germline V gene encodes CDR1 SGHTA and CDR2 FQGNSA. The CDR3 extends over 15 amino acids. The CDR3 spells CASSFRLAGGYEQYF. CDR3 DNA sequence: TGTGCCAGCAGCTTCCGACTAGCGGGAGGGTACGAGCAGTACTTC.

The chain has TRBV28 and TRBJ2-7; 8 bases match TRBD2. CDR1 is MDHEN, CDR2 SYDVKM, per germline. The CDR3 sequence is 14 residues long. The trim removed 2 bases at V and 8 bases at J, leaving 8 bases unmatched. Written as DNA, the CDR3 is TGTGCCAGCAGTTTAGCGGGACTAGTGTCCCAGCAGTACTTC. This translates into CASSLAGLVSQQYF.

The J gene is TRBJ2-1, the V gene TRBV5-1, with 8 bases matching TRBD2. Germline CDR1 SGHRS, CDR2 YFSETQ. With V trimmed by 0 bases and J by 6 bases, 5 bases remained unmatched. The CDR3 extends over 15 amino acids. DNA for the CDR3: TGCGCCAGCAGCTTGGGGCGGGAGGAAATCAATGAGCAGTTCTTC. This codes for CASSLGREEINEQFF.

The chain links TRBV19 to TRBJ1-2, with 7 bases matching TRBD1. The junction had 8 bases not matched to a gene; V was cut back by 1 base and J by 12 bases. This CDR3 comprises 13 residues. Per the germline V gene, CDR1 is LNHDA and CDR2 is SQIVND (reference sequence). The CDR3 loop reads CASSIVGGAKHTF. CDR3 coding DNA: TGTGCCAGTAGTATAGTAGGGGGCGCAAAACACACCTTC. Together with reference TRBV19 and TRBJ1-2, the CDR3 gives the full variable domain: DGGITQSPKYLFRKEGQNVTLSCEQNLNHDAMYWYRQDPGQGLRLIYYSQIVNDFQKGDIAEGYSVSREKKESFPLTVTSAQKNPTAFYLCASSIVGGAKHTFGSGTRLTVV.

The rearrangement links TRBV27 to TRBJ1-2, with 7 nucleotides matching TRBD1. The CDR3 runs to 13 residues. V lost 2 bases, J lost 6 bases, and 3 bases stayed unmatched. Germline values: CDR1 MNHEY, CDR2 SMNVEV (reference sequence). In nucleotides, the CDR3 is TGTGCCAGCAGTTTAGGAGGGGGCGATGGCTACACCTTC. The encoded protein is CASSLGGGDGYTF.

CDR3 DNA: TGTGCCAGCAGTGGGGACAGGGGACGCGGGCCCCCTGGGGCCAACGTCCTGACTTTC. This translates into CASSGDRGRGPPGANVLTF. The rearrangement joins TRBV2 to TRBJ2-6, with TRBD1 identical over 10 bases. CDR1 SNHLY and CDR2 FYNNEI come from the germline V gene. The ends lost 4 bases at V and 2 bases at J; junction bases unmatched: 11. This CDR3 has 19 residues. The variable domain in full, completed from reference TRBV2 and TRBJ2-6, reads EPEVTQTPSHQVTQMGQEVILRCVPISNHLYFYWYRQILGQKVEFLVSFYNNEISEKSEIFDDQFSVERPDGSNFTLKIRSTKLEDSAMYFCASSGDRGRGPPGANVLTFGAGSRLTVL.

This clone was seen a handful of times. The chain joins TRBV6-1 to TRBJ1-5; D gene ambiguous. V was shortened by 3 bases and J by 1 base, with 7 bases between the two germline ends. The length of the CDR3 is 14 residues. Germline CDR1 MNHNS, CDR2 SASEGT. Written as DNA, the CDR3 is TGTGCCAGCAGTGACTCTTTGAGCAATCAGCCCCAGCATTTT. Translating gives CASSDSLSNQPQHF.

The CDR3 bases are TGTGCCAGCTCACCACCGGGGCTCTCCTACGAGCAGTACTTC. It translates to CASSPPGLSYEQYF. The chain employs TRBV18 and TRBJ2-7; D may be TRBD1 (5 bases). Looked up from germline, CDR1 is KGHSH and CDR2 is LQKENI. This CDR3 contains 14 residues. The V and J ends lost 0 bases and 0 bases respectively, with 6 bases between them.

The chain is built from TRBV18 and TRBJ1-5; D not certain. Germline V gives CDR1 KGHSH, CDR2 LQKENI. This CDR3 has 14 residues. Between the trimmed V and J ends, which lost 6 bases and 6 bases, there was a span of 15 bases. Written as DNA, the CDR3 is TGTGCCAGCTCCCCGGGTCTCCCCCCTCAGCCCCAGCATTTT. It yields the protein CASSPGLPPQPQHF. The complete variable domain, with remaining parts taken from reference TRBV18 and TRBJ1-5, reads NAGVMQNPRHLVRRRGQEARLRCSPMKGHSHVYWYRQLPEEGLKFMVYLQKENIIDESGMPKERFSAEFPKEGPSILRIQQVVRGDSAAYFCASSPGLPPQPQHFGDGTRLSIL.

The chain joins TRBV15 to TRBJ2-5; a possible D gene is TRBD1 (5 bases). The CDR3 runs 15 residues. Germline loops: CDR1 LNHNV, CDR2 YYDKDF (reference sequence). Trimming shortened V by 0 bases and J by 4 bases, and 12 bases separated the two germline ends. Here the CDR3 DNA reads TGTGCCACCAGCAGAGATCTCGGCAGGGTAGAGACCCAGTACTTC. This codes for CATSRDLGRVETQYF.

The chain is built from TRBV18 and TRBJ1-1; possible D gene TRBD1, 5 bases. Germline V gene sequence: CDR1 KGHSH, CDR2 LQKENI. The V end lost 0 bases, the J end lost 6 bases, and 11 bases lay between the germline ends. This CDR3 is 14 amino acids long. CDR3 DNA: TGTGCCAGCTCACCACCGGGGGGGTCCCCTGAAGCTTTCTTT. Encoded protein: CASSPPGGSPEAFF.